This T cell receptor (beta chain) was captured by sequencing in a study of cytomegalovirus exposure and HLA in healthy donors. Overall study context: According to later analysis, the same platform produced the approximately 120 validation and over 600 first-cohort repertoires. General observations from the study: Altogether, some 170 TCR beta chains were recorded as cytomegalovirus-associated. As was reported, the classifier diagnosed cytomegalovirus status with high specificity and sensitivity. TCR clusters originating in the first cohort tended to co-occur in the roughly 110 validation repertoires, according to a later analysis.

This clone was seen once. The target antigen is unknown. CDR3 length: 17 amino acids. Libraries were prepared by immunoSEQ multiplex PCR; TCRdb keeps only in-frame clonotypes and omits some of them. The repertoire holds fewer than 350,000 clones, over 75% seen once, with roughly 1% in the top ten. The genes are TRBV12-2 and TRBJ2-7; the table's TRBD1 call for D was not verified on the DNA. TRBV12-2 is flagged as a pseudogene. Material for sequencing was PBMCs. This sequence was found in a woman younger than 35 in good health and CMV-seronegative. CDR3 in amino acids: CASRARIDRAIPYEQYF. In DNA, the CDR3 is TGTGCAAGTCGCGCCCGTATCGACAGGGCGATTCCCTACGAGCAGTACTTC.